The clone carrying this T cell receptor beta chain was picked up a small number of times. Relying on iRepertoire HTBI primers and Arm-PCR of CDR3 regions, the team built TCR beta libraries. In TCRdb, the multiplex PCR reads were re-called with MiXCR into one record per CDR3 protein. The sample has about 470,000 distinct CDR3 sequences; more than 12% are singletons. This record comes from a study of regulatory T cells in long-lasting Graves disease. The sample's time point: newly diagnosed GD, antithyroid drugs for less than 3 months. PBMCs were the source of the RNA used for TCR sequencing. The data were also submitted as part of a second study, on T cells in Graves' hyperthyroidism and ophthalmopathy.

The sample consisted of peripheral blood mononuclear cells (PBMCs), taken at new diagnosis, from a patient treated with antithyroid drugs. This TCR derives from a woman aged 25 to 45 with Graves disease.

The CDR3 is CATSRGLNSPLHF. Written as DNA, the CDR3 is TGTGCCACCTCAAGGGGGCTGAATTCACCCCTCCACTTT. The genes are TRBV12-3 or TRBV12-4 and TRBJ1-6, with 7 nucleotides matching TRBD1. The CDR3 extends over 13 amino acids. V was pared by 10 bases and J by 7 bases, with 7 bases of the junction left unmatched.